This T cell receptor beta chain was profiled in a study of cytomegalovirus exposure and HLA in healthy donors. For the study at large: Tens of millions of unique TCRs from HLA-typed donors made up an early data release.

PCR used 60 Vbeta primers and 13 Jbeta primers. The table came from immunoSEQ multiplex PCR; TCRdb's copy has only in-frame clones and leaves some out. The repertoire holds around 120,000 clones, with around 74% as singletons. Sequenced: PBMCs. The source of this sequence is a man aged 55 to 69 in good health and CMV-seropositive.

CDR3 protein: CASRADRDFYGYTF. As DNA, the CDR3 is TGTGCCAGCAGGGCGGACAGGGACTTCTATGGCTACACCTTC. The chain has TRBV6-1 and TRBJ1-2; 8 nucleotides match TRBD1. The germline V gene encodes CDR1 MNHNS and CDR2 SASEGT. CDR3 length equals 14 residues. V shed 6 bases and J 4 bases; nucleotides not matched to a gene: 7.